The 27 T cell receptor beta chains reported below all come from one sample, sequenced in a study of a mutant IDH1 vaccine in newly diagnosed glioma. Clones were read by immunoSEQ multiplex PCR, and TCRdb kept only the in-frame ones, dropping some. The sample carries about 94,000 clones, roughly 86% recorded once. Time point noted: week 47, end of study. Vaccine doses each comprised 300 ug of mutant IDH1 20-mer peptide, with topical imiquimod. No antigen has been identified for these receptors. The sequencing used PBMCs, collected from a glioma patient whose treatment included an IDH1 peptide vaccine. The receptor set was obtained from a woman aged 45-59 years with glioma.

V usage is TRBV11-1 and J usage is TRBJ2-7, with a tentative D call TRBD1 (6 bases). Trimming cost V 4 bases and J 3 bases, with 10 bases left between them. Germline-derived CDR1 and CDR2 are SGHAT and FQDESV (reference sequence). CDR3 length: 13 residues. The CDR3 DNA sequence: TGTGCCAGCAGCTCGGACAGCTACTACGAGCAGTACTTC. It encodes CASSSDSYYEQYF.

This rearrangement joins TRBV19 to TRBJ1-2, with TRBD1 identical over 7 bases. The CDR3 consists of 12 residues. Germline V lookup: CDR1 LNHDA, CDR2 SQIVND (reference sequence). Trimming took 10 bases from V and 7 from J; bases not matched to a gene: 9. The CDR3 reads CATRDRSRGYTF. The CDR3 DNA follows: TGTGCCACCCGGGACAGATCCCGTGGCTACACCTTC.

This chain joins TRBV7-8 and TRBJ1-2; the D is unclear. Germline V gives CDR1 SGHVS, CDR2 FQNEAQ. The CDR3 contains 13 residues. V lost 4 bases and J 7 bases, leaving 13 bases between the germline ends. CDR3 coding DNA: TGTGCCAGCAGCTCGGCCGCCTTCGGTGGCTACACCTTC. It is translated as CASSSAAFGGYTF.

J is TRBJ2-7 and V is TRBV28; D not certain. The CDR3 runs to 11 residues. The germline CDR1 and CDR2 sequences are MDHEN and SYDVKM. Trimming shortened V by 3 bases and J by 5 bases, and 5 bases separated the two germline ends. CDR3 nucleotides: TGTGCCAGCAGTTTTATCCACGAGCAGTACTTC. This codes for CASSFIHEQYF. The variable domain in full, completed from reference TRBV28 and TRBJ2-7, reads DVKVTQSSRYLVKRTGEKVFLECVQDMDHENMFWYRQDPGLGLRLIYFSYDVKMKEKGDIPEGYSVSREKKERFSLILESASTNQTSMYLCASSFIHEQYFGPGTRLTVT.

The CDR3 nucleotides are TGTGCCAGCAGCTCGCCGGGACAGGGGAGGAACACTGAAGCTTTCTTT. This translates into CASSSPGQGRNTEAFF. The chain couples TRBV11-2 to TRBJ1-1, with 10 bases identical to TRBD1. Germline-derived CDR1 and CDR2 are SGHAT and FQNNGV. The CDR3 totals 16 residues. V shed 4 bases, J shed 1 base, and the junction held 6 bases outside the gene matches.

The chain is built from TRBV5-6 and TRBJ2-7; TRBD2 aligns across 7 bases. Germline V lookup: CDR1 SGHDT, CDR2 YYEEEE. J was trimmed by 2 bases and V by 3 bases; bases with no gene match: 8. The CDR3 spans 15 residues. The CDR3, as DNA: TGTGCCAGCAGCTCGGGGGGAGGTCGACCCTACGAGCAGTACTTC. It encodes CASSSGGGRPYEQYF.

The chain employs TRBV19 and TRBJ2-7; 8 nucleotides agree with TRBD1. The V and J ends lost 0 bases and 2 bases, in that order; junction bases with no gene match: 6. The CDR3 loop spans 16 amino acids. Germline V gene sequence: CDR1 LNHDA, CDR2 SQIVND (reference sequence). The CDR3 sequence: CASSIDLETGAYEQYF. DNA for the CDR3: TGTGCCAGTAGTATAGATCTGGAGACAGGGGCCTACGAGCAGTACTTC. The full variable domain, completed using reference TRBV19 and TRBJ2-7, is DGGITQSPKYLFRKEGQNVTLSCEQNLNHDAMYWYRQDPGQGLRLIYYSQIVNDFQKGDIAEGYSVSREKKESFPLTVTSAQKNPTAFYLCASSIDLETGAYEQYFGPGTRLTVT.

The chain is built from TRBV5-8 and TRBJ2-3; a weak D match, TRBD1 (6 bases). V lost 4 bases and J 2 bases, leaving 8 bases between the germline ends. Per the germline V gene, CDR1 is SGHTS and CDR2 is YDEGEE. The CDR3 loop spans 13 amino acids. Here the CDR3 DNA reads TGTGCCAGCAGCCGGGACATCACAGATACGCAGTATTTT. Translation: CASSRDITDTQYF.

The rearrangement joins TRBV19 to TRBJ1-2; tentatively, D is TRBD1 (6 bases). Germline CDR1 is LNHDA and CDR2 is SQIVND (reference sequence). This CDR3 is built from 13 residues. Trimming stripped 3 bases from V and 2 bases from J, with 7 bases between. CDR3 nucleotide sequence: TGTGCCAGTAGTATTCAGGGGAACTATGGCTACACCTTC. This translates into CASSIQGNYGYTF.

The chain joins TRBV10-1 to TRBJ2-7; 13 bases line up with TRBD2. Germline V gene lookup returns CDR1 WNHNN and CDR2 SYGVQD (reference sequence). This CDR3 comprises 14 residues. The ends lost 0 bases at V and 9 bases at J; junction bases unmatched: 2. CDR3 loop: CASSESRTSGRQYF. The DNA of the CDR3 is TGCGCCAGCAGTGAGTCCAGGACTAGCGGGAGGCAGTACTTC.

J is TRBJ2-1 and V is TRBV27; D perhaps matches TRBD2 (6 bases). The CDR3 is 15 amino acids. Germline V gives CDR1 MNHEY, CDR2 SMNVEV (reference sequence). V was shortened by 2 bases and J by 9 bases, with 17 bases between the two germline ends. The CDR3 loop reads CASSLPTARAGEQFF. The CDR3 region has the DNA TGTGCCAGCAGTTTACCCACCGCTAGAGCGGGTGAGCAGTTCTTC.

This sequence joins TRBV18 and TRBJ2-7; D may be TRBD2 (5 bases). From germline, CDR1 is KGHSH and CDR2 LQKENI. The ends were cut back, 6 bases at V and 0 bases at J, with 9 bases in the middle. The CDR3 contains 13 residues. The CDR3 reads CASSLGNSYEQYF. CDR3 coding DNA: TGTGCCAGCTCGCTCGGGAACTCCTACGAGCAGTACTTC.

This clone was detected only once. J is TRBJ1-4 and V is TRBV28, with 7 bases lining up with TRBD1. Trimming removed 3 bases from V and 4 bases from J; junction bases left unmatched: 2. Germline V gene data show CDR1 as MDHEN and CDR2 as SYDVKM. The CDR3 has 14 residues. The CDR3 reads CASSLGQFNEKLFF. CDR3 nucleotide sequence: TGTGCCAGCAGTTTGGGACAGTTTAATGAAAAACTGTTTTTT.

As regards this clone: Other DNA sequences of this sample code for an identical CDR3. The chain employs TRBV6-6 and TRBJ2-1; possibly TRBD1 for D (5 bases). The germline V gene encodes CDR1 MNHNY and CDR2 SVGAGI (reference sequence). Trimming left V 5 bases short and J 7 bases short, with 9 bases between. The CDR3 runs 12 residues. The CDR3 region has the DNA TGTGCCAGCAGTAGCCAGGGAAATGAGCAGTTCTTC. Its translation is CASSSQGNEQFF.

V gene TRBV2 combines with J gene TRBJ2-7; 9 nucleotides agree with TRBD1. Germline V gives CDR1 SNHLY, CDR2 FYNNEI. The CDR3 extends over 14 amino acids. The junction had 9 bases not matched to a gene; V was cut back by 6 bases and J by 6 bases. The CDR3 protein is CASRTGTGYAEQYF. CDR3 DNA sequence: TGTGCCAGCAGGACCGGGACAGGGTACGCCGAGCAGTACTTC. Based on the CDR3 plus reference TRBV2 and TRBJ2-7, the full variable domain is EPEVTQTPSHQVTQMGQEVILRCVPISNHLYFYWYRQILGQKVEFLVSFYNNEISEKSEIFDDQFSVERPDGSNFTLKIRSTKLEDSAMYFCASRTGTGYAEQYFGPGTRLTVT.

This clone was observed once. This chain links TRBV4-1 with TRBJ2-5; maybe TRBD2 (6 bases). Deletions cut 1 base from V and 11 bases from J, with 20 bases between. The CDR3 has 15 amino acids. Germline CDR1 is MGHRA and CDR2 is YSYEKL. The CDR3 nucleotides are TGCGCCAGCAGCCAAGGAGGCGGGACTGGGCAGCCTCAGTACTTC. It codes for CASSQGGGTGQPQYF.

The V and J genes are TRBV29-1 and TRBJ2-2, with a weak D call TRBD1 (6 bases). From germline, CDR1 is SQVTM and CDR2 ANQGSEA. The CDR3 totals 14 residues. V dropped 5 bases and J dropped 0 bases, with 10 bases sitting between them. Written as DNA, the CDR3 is TGCAGCGTTTCAGGACAGTCGAACACCGGGGAGCTGTTTTTT. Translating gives CSVSGQSNTGELFF.

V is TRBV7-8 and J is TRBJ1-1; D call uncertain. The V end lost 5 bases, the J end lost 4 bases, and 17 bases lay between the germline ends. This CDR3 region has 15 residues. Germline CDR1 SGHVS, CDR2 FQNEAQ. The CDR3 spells CASSQREPPGTEAFF. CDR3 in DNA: TGTGCCAGCAGCCAGCGGGAACCCCCGGGCACTGAAGCTTTCTTT.

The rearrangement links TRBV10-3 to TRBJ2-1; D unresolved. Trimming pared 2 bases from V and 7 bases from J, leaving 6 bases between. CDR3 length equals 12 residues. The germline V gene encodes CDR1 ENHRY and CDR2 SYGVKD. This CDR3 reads CAISERANEQFF. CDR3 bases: TGTGCCATCAGTGAGCGAGCGAATGAGCAGTTCTTC.

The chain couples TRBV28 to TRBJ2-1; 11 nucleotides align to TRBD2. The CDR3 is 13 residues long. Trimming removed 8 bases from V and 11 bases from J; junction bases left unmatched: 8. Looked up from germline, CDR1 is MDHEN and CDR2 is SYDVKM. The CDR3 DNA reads TGTGCCAGCCTTAGCGGGGGGGGATTGCAGCAGTTCTTC. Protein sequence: CASLSGGGLQQFF.

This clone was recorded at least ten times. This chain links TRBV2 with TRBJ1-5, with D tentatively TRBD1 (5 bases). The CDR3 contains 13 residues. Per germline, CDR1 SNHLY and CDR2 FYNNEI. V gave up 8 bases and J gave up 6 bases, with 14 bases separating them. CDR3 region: CASGIEGSQPQHF. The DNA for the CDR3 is TGTGCCAGCGGGATAGAGGGGAGTCAGCCCCAGCATTTT.

CDR3 protein: CASRIRGTSGQYEQYF. The DNA for the CDR3 is TGTGCCAGTAGGATACGGGGGACTAGCGGACAATACGAGCAGTACTTC. V usage is TRBV19 and J usage is TRBJ2-7; 11 positions match TRBD2. CDR1 and CDR2 from the germline V gene are LNHDA and SQIVND (reference sequence). Unmatched junction bases numbered 11, after V lost 6 bases and J lost 4 bases. This CDR3 spans 16 amino acids.

The CDR3 loop is CASRRRDIPQHF. The DNA of the CDR3 is TGTGCCAGCCGCCGCAGGGACATTCCCCAGCATTTT. J is TRBJ1-5 and V is TRBV6-6; TRBD1 is a possible D gene (6 bases). Per the germline V gene, CDR1 is MNHNY and CDR2 is SVGAGI (reference sequence). The CDR3 totals 12 residues. Deletions cut 8 bases from V and 10 bases from J, with 15 bases between.

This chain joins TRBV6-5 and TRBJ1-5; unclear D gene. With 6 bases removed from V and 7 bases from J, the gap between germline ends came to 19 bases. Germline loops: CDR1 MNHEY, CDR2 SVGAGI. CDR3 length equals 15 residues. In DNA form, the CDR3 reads TGTGCCAGCAGCCGCGGGCCTAACTACAAACAGCCCCAGCATTTT. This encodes CASSRGPNYKQPQHF.

The CDR3 here is CASRTVAGGSSEQFF. As DNA, the CDR3 is TGTGCCAGCAGGACCGTGGCGGGAGGGAGTAGTGAGCAGTTCTTC. The rearrangement joins TRBV25-1 to TRBJ2-1, with TRBD2 matching over 9 bases. Germline CDR1 and CDR2: MGHDK and SYGVNS. Germline trimming cut 6 bases from V and 9 bases from J; bases unmatched to any gene: 12. This CDR3 is 15 amino acids long.

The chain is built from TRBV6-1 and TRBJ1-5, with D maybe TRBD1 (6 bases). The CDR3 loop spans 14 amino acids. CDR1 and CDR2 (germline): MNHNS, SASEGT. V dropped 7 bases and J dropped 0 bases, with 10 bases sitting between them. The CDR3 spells CASTGTYSNQPQHF. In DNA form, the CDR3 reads TGTGCCAGCACTGGGACATATAGCAATCAGCCCCAGCATTTT.

CDR3 loop: CASSLEAGAALETQYF. The CDR3 region has the DNA TGTGCCAGCAGCTTAGAAGCAGGTGCAGCCCTAGAGACCCAGTACTTC. The chain is built from TRBV7-9 and TRBJ2-5; D gene uncertain. V was pared by 1 base and J by 4 bases, with 16 bases between. The germline V gene has CDR1 SEHNR and CDR2 FQNEAQ (reference sequence). The CDR3 is 16 residues long. Using reference TRBV7-9 and TRBJ2-5 for the parts outside the CDR3, the full variable domain is DTGVSQNPRHKITKRGQNVTFRCDPISEHNRLYWYRQTLGQGPEFLTYFQNEAQLEKSRLLSDRFSAERPKGSFSTLEIQRTEQGDSAMYLCASSLEAGAALETQYFGPGTRLLVL.